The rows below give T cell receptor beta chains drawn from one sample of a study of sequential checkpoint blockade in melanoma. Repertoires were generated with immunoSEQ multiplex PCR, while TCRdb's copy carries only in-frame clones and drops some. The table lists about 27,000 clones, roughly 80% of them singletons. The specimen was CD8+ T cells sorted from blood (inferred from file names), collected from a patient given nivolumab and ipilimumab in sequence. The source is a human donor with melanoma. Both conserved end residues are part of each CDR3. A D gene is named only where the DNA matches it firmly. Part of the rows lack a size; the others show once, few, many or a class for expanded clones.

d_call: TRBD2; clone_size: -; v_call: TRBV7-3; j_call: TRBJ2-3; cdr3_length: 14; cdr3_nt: TGTGCCAGCAGCTTAGCGGGGGGCCAGGATACGCAGTATTTT; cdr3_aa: CASSLAGGQDTQYF
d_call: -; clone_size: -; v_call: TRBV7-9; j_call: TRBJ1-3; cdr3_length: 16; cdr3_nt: TGTGCCAGCAGCCCGCCCGGGGGGCAGGCTGGAAACACCATATATTTT; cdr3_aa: CASSPPGGQAGNTIYF
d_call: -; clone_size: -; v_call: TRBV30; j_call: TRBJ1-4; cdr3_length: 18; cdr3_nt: TGTGCCTGGAGTGACCCGGATGACGACTTCCCAACTAATGAAAAACTGTTTTTT; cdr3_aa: CAWSDPDDDFPTNEKLFF
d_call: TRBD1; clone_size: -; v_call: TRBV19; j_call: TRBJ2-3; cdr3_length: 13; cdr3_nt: TGTGCCAGTACCGAGGGGGCGGTCGATACGCAGTATTTT; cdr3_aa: CASTEGAVDTQYF
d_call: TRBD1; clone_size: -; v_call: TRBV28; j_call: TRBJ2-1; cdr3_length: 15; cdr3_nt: TGTGCCAGCAGTTTATCCGGGACAGGGGATAATGAGCAGTTCTTC; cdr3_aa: CASSLSGTGDNEQFF
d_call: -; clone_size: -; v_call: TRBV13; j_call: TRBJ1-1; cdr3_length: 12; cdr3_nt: TGTGCCAGCAGCTTAAATCGCCTCGAAGCTTTCTTC; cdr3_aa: CASSLNRLEAFF
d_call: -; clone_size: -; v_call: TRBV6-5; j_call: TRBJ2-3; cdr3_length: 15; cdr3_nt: TGTGCCAGCTCACGAACAGGGACCCTCACAGATACGCAGTATTTT; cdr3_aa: CASSRTGTLTDTQYF
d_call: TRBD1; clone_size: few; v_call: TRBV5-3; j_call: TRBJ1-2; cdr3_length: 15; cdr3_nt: TGTGCCAGAAGCTTGCGAGGGACAGGGGGCTATGGCTACACCTTC; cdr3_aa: CARSLRGTGGYGYTF
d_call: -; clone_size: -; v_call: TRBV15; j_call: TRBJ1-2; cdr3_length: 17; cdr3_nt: TGTGCCACCAGCAGAGAATCGGGAGACAGCGCTGGCTATGGCTACACCTTC; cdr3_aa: CATSRESGDSAGYGYTF
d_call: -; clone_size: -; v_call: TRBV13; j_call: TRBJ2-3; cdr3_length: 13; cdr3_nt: TGTGCCAGCAGCCAGAGGACTTCTGATACGCAGTATTTT; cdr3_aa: CASSQRTSDTQYF
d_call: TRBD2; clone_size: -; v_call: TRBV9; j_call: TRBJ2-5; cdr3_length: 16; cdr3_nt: TGTGCCAGCAGCCAACGACTAGCGGGAGTGCAAGAGACCCAGTACTTC; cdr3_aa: CASSQRLAGVQETQYF
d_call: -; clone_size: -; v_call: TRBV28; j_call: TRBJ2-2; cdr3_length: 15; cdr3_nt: TGTGCCAGCAGGTACAGGGTTTCGAACACCGGGGAGCTGTTTTTT; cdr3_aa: CASRYRVSNTGELFF
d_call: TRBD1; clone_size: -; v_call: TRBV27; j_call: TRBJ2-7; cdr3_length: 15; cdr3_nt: TGTGCCAGCAGTCTCGGACAGGGCGCCTCCTACGAGCAGTACTTC; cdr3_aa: CASSLGQGASYEQYF
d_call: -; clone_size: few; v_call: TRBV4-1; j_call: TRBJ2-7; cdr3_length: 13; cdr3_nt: TGCGCCAGCAGCCAAACTACTAGTCGCGAGCAGTACTTC; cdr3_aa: CASSQTTSREQYF
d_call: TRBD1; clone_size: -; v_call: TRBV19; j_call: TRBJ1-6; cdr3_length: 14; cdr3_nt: TGTGCCAGTAGTCCCGGGACAGGGGGTCCACCCCTCCACTTT; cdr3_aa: CASSPGTGGPPLHF
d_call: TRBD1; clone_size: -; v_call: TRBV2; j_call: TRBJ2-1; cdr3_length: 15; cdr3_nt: TGTGCCAGCACCGGAGAGGGACAGATCTACAATGAGCAGTTCTTC; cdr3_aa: CASTGEGQIYNEQFF
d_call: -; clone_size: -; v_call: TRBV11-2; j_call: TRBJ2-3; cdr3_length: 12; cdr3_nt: TGTGCCAGCACCCCTAAATGGGATACGCAGTATTTT; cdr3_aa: CASTPKWDTQYF
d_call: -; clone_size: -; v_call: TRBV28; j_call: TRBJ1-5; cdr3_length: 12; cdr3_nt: TGTGCCAGCAGCGAGGGTAATCAGCCCCAGCATTTT; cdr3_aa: CASSEGNQPQHF
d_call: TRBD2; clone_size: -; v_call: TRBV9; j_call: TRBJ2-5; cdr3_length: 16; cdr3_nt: TGTGCCAGCAGCGTAGCGGGAGGGCAGGGGAGAGAGACCCAGTACTTC; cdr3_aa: CASSVAGGQGRETQYF
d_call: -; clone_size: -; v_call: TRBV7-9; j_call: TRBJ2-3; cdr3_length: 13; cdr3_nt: TGTGCCAGCAGCGCCCAAACAGATGGTACGCAGTATTTT; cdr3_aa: CASSAQTDGTQYF
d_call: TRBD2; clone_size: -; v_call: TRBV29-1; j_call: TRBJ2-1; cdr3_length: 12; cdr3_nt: TGCAGCGCCATACTAGCGGGGGGGCGCCAGTTCTTC; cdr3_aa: CSAILAGGRQFF
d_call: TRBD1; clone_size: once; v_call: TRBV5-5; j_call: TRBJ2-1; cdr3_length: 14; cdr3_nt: TGTGCCAGCAGTTCCGCAGGGGGATGGAATGAGCAGTTCTTC; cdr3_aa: CASSSAGGWNEQFF
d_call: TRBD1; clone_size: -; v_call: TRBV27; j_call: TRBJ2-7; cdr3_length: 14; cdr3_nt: TGTGCCAGCAGTTTAGTCGGACAGGGTTACGAGCAGTACTTC; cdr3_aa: CASSLVGQGYEQYF
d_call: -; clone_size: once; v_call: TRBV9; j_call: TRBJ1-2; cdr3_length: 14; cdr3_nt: TGTGCCAGCACCTTAGACGGGTCTAACTATGGCTACACCTTC; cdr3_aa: CASTLDGSNYGYTF
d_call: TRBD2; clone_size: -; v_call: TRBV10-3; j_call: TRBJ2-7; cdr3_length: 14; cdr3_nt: TGTGCCGCCTCTGGCGGGGGGATTGTTTACGAGCAGTACTTC; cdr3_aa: CAASGGGIVYEQYF
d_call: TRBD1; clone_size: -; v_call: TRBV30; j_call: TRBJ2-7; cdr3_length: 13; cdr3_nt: TGTGCCTGGAGAGCAGGACAGGGCAACGAGCAGTACTTC; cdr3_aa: CAWRAGQGNEQYF
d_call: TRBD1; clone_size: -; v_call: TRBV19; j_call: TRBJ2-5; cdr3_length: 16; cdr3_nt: TGTGCCAGTACTCCCGAAAGGGGGACAGGCTGGGAGACCCAGTACTTC; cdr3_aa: CASTPERGTGWETQYF
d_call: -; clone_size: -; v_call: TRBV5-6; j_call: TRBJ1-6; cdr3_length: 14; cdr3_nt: TGTGCCAGCAGCCCTCCCCCAACGGGATCACCCCTCCACTTT; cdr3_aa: CASSPPPTGSPLHF
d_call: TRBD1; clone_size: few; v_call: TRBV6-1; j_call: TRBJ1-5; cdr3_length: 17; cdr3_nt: TGTGCCAGCAGTGATGGGGAAAGGACAGGGGCTGGTCAGCCCCAGCATTTT; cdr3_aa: CASSDGERTGAGQPQHF
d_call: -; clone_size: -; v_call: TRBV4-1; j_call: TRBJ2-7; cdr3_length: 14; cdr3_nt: TGCGCCAGCGCAGAGGGGGTTCTTATCTACGAGCAGTACTTC; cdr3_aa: CASAEGVLIYEQYF
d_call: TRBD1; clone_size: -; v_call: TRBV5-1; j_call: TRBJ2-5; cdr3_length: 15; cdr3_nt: TGCGCCAGCAGCACCGGACAGGGGATCCCAATGGCCCAGTACTTC; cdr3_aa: CASSTGQGIPMAQYF
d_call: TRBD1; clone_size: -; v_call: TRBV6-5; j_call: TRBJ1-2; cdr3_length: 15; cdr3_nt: TGTGCCAGCAGTTACTCCACAGGGGGCGACTATGGCTACACCTTC; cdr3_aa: CASSYSTGGDYGYTF
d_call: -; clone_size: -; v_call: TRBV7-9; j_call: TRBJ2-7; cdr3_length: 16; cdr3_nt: TGTGCCAGCAGCTCGCATGGTCGTGCTCCGAGTTTAGAGCAGTACTTC; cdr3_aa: CASSSHGRAPSLEQYF
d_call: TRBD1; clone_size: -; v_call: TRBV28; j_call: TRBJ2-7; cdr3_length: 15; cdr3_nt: TGTGCCAGCAGCCCACAGGGGTCTTTAGACTACGAGCAGTACTTC; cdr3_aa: CASSPQGSLDYEQYF
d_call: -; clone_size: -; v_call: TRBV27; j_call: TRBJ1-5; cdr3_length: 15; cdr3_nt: TGTGCCAGCAAACTGACAGGAGGTGGGAATCAGCCCCAGCATTTT; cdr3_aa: CASKLTGGGNQPQHF
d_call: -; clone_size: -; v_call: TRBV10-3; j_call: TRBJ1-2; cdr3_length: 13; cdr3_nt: TGTGCCATCAGTCCGGGACTGAGCTATGGCTACACCTTC; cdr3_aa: CAISPGLSYGYTF
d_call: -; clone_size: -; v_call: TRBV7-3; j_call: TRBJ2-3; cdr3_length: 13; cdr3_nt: TGTGCCAGCAGCCTGGCGGCTGCAGATACGCAGTATTTT; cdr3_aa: CASSLAAADTQYF
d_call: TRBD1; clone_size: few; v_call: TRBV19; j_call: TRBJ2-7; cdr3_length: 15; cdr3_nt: TGTGCCAGTAGCCTCATGTGGGACAGAGCCTACGAGCAGTACTTC; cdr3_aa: CASSLMWDRAYEQYF
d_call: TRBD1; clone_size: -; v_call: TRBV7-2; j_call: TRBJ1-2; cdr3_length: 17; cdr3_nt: TGTGCCAGCAGCCCTTCCCGGGACAGTAGCCTTATCTATGGCTACACCTTC; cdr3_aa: CASSPSRDSSLIYGYTF
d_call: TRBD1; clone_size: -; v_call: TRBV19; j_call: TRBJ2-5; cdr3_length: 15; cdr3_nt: TGTGCCAGTACTAAAGGGGACAGGGACCAAGAGACCCAGTACTTC; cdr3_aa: CASTKGDRDQETQYF
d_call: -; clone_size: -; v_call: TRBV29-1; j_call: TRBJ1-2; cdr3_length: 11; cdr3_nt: TGCAGCTCCGACTCCGGCTATGGCTACACCTTC; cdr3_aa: CSSDSGYGYTF
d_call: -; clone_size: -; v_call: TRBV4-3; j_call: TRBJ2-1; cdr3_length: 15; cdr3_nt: TGCGCCAGCAGCCAGGGGGCCCAGGCCTACAATGAGCAGTTCTTC; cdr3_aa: CASSQGAQAYNEQFF
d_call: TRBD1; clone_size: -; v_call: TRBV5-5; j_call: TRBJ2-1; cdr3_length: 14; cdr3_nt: TGTGCCAGCAGCCTGGGACAGGGCAACAATGAGCAGTTCTTC; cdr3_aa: CASSLGQGNNEQFF
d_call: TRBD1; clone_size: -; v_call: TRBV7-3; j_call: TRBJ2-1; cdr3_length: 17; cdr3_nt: TGTGCCAGCAGCTTAGGTGTCAGGACAGGGACCTACAATGAGCAGTTCTTC; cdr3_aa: CASSLGVRTGTYNEQFF
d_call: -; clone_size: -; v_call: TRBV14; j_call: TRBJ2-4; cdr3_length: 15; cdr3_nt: TGTGCCAGCAGCCAAGATACCCCCGGCGGGGACATTCAGTACTTC; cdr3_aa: CASSQDTPGGDIQYF
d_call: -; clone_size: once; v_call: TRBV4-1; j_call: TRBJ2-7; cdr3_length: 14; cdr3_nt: TGCGCCAGCAGCCAAGATAAAGTCAGAAGCGAGCAGTACTTC; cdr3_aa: CASSQDKVRSEQYF
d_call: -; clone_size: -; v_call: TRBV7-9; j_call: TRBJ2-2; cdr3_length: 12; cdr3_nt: TGTGCCAGCAGCTTCGGCACCGGGGAGCTGTTTTTT; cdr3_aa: CASSFGTGELFF
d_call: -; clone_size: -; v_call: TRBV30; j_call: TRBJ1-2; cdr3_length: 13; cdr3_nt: TGTGCCTGGAGGGCTCAGGCAAACTATGGCTACACCTTC; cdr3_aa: CAWRAQANYGYTF
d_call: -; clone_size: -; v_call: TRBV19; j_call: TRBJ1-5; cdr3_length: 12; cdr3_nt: TGTGCCAGTAGTATAGAGGGCCAGCCCCAGCATTTT; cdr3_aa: CASSIEGQPQHF
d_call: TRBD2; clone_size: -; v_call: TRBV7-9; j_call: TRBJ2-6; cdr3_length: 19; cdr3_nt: TGTGCCAGCAGCTTAGATCGGCTAGCGGTTATAAGTGGGGCCAACGTCCTGACTTTC; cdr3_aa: CASSLDRLAVISGANVLTF
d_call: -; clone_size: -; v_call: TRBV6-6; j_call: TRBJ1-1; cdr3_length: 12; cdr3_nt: TGTGCCAGCAGGACGGGAGTAGCTGAAGCTTTCTTT; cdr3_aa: CASRTGVAEAFF
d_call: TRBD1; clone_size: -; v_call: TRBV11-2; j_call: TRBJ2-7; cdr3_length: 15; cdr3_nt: TGTGCCAGCAGTTCCGAACGGGGACAGACCTACGAGCAGTACTTC; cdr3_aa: CASSSERGQTYEQYF
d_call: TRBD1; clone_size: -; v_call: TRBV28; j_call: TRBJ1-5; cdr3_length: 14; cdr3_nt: TGTGCCAGCAGGGGACAGGGGGGCAATCAGCCCCAGCATTTT; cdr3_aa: CASRGQGGNQPQHF
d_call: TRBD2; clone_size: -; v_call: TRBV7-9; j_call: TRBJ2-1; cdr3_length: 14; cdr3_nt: TGTGCCAGCAGCTTAGGACTAGCGGGGACTGAGCAGTTCTTC; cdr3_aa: CASSLGLAGTEQFF